Below are 12 T cell receptor beta chains sequenced from a single sample in a study of blood T cell repertoires in COVID-19. Method: immunoSEQ multiplex PCR; TCRdb's copy keeps in-frame clones and lacks some. Altogether 250,000 to 300,000 clones are present, 75% to 85% being singletons, with the ten largest covering roughly 4.6%. Sequenced sample: peripheral blood. The source is a man in his fifties or sixties with active or convalescent COVID-19.

This sequence joins TRBV5-1 and TRBJ2-7; 9 bases are shared with TRBD2. The germline gives CDR1 SGHRS, CDR2 YFSETQ. The junction had 3 bases not matched to a gene; V was cut back by 1 base and J by 1 base. The CDR3 length is 15 residues. In nucleotides, the CDR3 is TGCGCCAGCAGCTTGTTACTAGCGGGTTCCTACGAGCAGTACTTC. Protein product: CASSLLLAGSYEQYF.

V is TRBV7-2 and J is TRBJ1-2; D unresolved. The germline CDR1 and CDR2 sequences are SGHTA and FQGNSA. This CDR3 comprises 14 residues. Deletions cut 1 base from V and 0 bases from J, with 6 bases between. DNA of the CDR3: TGTGCCAGCAGCTTAGGCGGGACTAACTATGGCTACACCTTC. This translates into CASSLGGTNYGYTF. Full variable domain (missing parts from reference TRBV7-2 and TRBJ1-2): GAGVSQSPSNKVTEKGKDVELRCDPISGHTALYWYRQSLGQGLEFLIYFQGNSAPDKSGLPSDRFSAERTGGSVSTLTIQRTQQEDSAVYLCASSLGGTNYGYTFGSGTRLTVV.

The J gene is TRBJ1-3, the V gene TRBV7-9; TRBD1 matches at 9 bases. Trimming took 4 bases from V and 0 from J; bases not matched to a gene: 10. Germline V gene data show CDR1 as SEHNR and CDR2 as FQNEAQ (reference sequence). This CDR3 spans 18 amino acids. This chain's CDR3 is CASSSPGQGALSGNTIYF. The DNA for the CDR3 is TGTGCCAGCAGCTCCCCGGGACAGGGAGCTCTCTCTGGAAACACCATATATTTT.

This chain connects TRBV28 to TRBJ2-5; D unresolved. The CDR3 has 12 amino acids. From germline, CDR1 is MDHEN and CDR2 SYDVKM. With 6 bases removed from V and 5 bases from J, the gap between germline ends came to 10 bases. CDR3 coding DNA: TGTGCCAGCAGGATGATCGGGGAGACCCAGTACTTC. Its translation: CASRMIGETQYF.

The chain links TRBV5-1 to TRBJ2-2; D is perhaps TRBD1 (6 bases). V was clipped by 3 bases and J by 4 bases, with 22 bases between them. The CDR3 has 18 amino acids. From germline, CDR1 is SGHRS and CDR2 YFSETQ. The CDR3 DNA follows: TGCGCCAGCAGCTCAGTTACAGGGTCGGGTAGCAGCACCGGGGAGCTGTTTTTT. It translates to CASSSVTGSGSSTGELFF.

The rearrangement joins TRBV19 to TRBJ1-1; D is ambiguous. V shed 4 bases and J shed 0 bases, with 6 bases lying between them. From germline, CDR1 is LNHDA and CDR2 SQIVND (reference sequence). The CDR3 is 13 residues long. The CDR3 DNA reads as TGTGCCAGTAGTAACCAGGTGAACACTGAAGCTTTCTTT. This translates into CASSNQVNTEAFF.

CDR3 nucleotide sequence: TGTGCCAGCAGCTTGGGCAGGGGGATGGACTATGGCTACACCTTC. It encodes CASSLGRGMDYGYTF. The chain carries TRBV7-2 and TRBJ1-2; TRBD1 matches 7 bases. The V and J ends lost 3 bases and 3 bases, in that order; junction bases with no gene match: 7. The CDR3 loop spans 15 amino acids. Per the germline V gene, CDR1 is SGHTA and CDR2 is FQGNSA.

This chain joins TRBV4-1 and TRBJ2-2, with D perhaps TRBD2 (6 bases). Trimming removed 1 base from V and 6 bases from J, with 12 bases in between. Per germline, CDR1 MGHRA and CDR2 YSYEKL. The CDR3 totals 15 residues. In nucleotides, the CDR3 is TGCGCCAGCAGCCAAGTTTCGGGGGTATCCGGGGAGCTGTTTTTT. Translation: CASSQVSGVSGELFF.

The gene calls are TRBV9 and TRBJ2-1; 7 nucleotides line up with TRBD2. Germline loops: CDR1 SGDLS, CDR2 YYNGEE. CDR3 length: 20 residues. Trimming took 0 bases from V and 9 from J; bases not matched to a gene: 24. CDR3 sequence reads: CASSVDSGLTGGLKRGEQFF. CDR3 bases: TGTGCCAGCAGCGTAGATAGCGGTCTTACTGGGGGACTAAAACGGGGTGAGCAGTTCTTC.

The rearrangement links TRBV7-8 to TRBJ1-4; D might be TRBD1 (5 bases). The CDR3 spans 14 residues. Germline CDR1 and CDR2: SGHVS and FQNEAQ. V lost 5 bases and J 8 bases, leaving 15 bases between the germline ends. The CDR3 nucleotides read TGTGCCAGCAGCCGAGGGGTCGCGGGAGAAAAACTGTTTTTT. Translating it yields CASSRGVAGEKLFF.

In this sample, this clone turned up once. The chain is built from TRBV18 and TRBJ2-1; 7 positions match TRBD1. The CDR3 sequence is 15 residues long. V gave up 4 bases and J gave up 1 base; unmatched junction bases: 4. Germline V gene lookup returns CDR1 KGHSH and CDR2 LQKENI. CDR3 region: CASSQQGLSYNEQFF. Written as DNA, the CDR3 is TGTGCCAGCTCACAACAGGGGCTGTCCTACAATGAGCAGTTCTTC.

To note about this clone: At one boundary the junction diverges from the germline segment, which might be a read error. The chain joins TRBV7-8 to TRBJ2-5; 12 bases fit TRBD2. This CDR3 has 13 amino acids. Germline-derived CDR1 and CDR2 are SGHVS and FQNEAQ. The CDR3 bases are TGTGCCAGCAGCTTGGGTTCTAGCGGGGGGGAGGACTTC. It codes for CASSLGSSGGEDF.